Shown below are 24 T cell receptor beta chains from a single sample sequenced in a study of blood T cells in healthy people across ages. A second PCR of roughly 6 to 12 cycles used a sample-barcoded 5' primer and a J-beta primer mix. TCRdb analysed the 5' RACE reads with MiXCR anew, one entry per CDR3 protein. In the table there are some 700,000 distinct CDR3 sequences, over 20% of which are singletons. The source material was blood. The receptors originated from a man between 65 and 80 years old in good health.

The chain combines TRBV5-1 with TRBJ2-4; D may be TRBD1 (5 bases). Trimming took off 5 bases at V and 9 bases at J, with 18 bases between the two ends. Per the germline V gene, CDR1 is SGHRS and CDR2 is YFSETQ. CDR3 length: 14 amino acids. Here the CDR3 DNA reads TGCGCCAGCAGAACAGGCTATGACCAAAGCATTCAGTACTTC. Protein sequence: CASRTGYDQSIQYF.

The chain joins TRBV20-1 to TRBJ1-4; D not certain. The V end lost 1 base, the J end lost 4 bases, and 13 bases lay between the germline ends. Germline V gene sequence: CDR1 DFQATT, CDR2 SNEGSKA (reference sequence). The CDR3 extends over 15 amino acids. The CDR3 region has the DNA TGCAGTGCTAGAGCTGGCGGGCGGGTTAATGAAAAACTGTTTTTT. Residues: CSARAGGRVNEKLFF.

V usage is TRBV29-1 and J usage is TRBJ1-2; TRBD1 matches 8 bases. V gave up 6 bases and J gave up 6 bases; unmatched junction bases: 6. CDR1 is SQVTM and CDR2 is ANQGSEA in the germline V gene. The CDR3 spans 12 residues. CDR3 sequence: CSVGTGGHGYTF. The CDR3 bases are TGCAGCGTAGGGACAGGAGGACATGGCTACACCTTC.

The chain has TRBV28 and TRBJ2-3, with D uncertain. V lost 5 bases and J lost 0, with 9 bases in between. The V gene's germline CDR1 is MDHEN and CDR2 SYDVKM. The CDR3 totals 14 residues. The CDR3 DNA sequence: TGTGCCAGCAGTAGCACAGTCAGCACAGATACGCAGTATTTT. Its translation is CASSSTVSTDTQYF.

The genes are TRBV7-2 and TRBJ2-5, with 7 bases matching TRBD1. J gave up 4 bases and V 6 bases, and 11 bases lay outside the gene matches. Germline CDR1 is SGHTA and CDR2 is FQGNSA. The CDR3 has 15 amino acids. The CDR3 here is CASSFPQGYLETQYF. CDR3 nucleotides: TGTGCCAGCAGTTTCCCACAGGGGTATCTAGAGACCCAGTACTTC.

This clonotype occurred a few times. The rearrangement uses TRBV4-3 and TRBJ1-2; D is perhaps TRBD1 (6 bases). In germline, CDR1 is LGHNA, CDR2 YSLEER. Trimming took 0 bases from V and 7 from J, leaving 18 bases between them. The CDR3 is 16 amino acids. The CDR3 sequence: CASSQDLGGRLLGYTF. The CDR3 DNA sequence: TGCGCCAGCAGCCAAGATTTAGGGGGGCGCCTTCTTGGCTACACCTTC.

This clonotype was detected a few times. CDR3 nucleotides: TGTGCCAGCAGTTCCCAGGGGGCGATTGTCACTGAAGCTTTCTTT. This sequence encodes CASSSQGAIVTEAFF. V usage is TRBV12-3 or TRBV12-4 and J usage is TRBJ1-1; 8 nucleotides match TRBD1. This CDR3 contains 15 residues. After removal of 4 bases from V and 4 bases from J, the junction contained 8 bases not matched to a gene.

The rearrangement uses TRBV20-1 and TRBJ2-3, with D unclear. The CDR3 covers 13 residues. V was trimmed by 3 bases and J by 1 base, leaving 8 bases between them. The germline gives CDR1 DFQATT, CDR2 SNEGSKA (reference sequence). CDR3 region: CSARYRGTDTQYF. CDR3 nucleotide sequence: TGCAGTGCTAGGTACAGAGGCACAGATACGCAGTATTTT.

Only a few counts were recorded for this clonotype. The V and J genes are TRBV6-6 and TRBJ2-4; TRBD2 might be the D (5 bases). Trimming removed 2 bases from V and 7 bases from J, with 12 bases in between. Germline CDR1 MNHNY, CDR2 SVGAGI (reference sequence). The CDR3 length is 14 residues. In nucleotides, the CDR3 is TGTGCCAGCAGTTACGTCGGGATTGGGAACATTCAGTACTTC. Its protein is CASSYVGIGNIQYF.

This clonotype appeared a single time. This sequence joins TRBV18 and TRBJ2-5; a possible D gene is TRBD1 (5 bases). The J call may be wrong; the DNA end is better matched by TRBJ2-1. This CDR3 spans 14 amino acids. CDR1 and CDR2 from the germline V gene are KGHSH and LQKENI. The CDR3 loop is CASSPPAGWDEQFF. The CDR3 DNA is TGTGCCAGCTCACCACCGGCAGGGTGGGATGAGCAGTTCTTC.

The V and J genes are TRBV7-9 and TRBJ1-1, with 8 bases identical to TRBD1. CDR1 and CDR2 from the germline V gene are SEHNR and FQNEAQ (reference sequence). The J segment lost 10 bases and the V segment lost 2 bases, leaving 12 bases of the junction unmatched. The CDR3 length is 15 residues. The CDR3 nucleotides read TGTGCCAGCAGCTTAAACAGGGGGAGCGGGGTTAGAGCTTTCTTT. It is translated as CASSLNRGSGVRAFF.

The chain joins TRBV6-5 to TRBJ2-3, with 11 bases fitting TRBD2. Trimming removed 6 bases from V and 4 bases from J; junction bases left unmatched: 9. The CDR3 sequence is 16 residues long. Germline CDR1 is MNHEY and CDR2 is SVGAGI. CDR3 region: CASRRTIAGGPDTQYF. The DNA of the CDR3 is TGTGCCAGCAGGCGCACCATAGCGGGGGGGCCAGATACGCAGTATTTT.

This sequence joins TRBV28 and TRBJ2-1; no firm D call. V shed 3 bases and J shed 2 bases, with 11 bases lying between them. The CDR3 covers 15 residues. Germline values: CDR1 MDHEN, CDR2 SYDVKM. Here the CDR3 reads CASSFPGRAYNEQFF. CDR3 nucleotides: TGTGCCAGCAGTTTCCCGGGCCGAGCCTACAATGAGCAGTTCTTC. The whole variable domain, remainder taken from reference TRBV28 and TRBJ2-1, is DVKVTQSSRYLVKRTGEKVFLECVQDMDHENMFWYRQDPGLGLRLIYFSYDVKMKEKGDIPEGYSVSREKKERFSLILESASTNQTSMYLCASSFPGRAYNEQFFGPGTRLTVL.

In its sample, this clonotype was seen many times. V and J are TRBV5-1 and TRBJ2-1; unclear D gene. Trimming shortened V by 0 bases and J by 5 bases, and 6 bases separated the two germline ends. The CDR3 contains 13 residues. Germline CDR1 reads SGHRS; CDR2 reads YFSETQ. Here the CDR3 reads CASSLGPNNEQFF. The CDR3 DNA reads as TGCGCCAGCAGCTTGGGGCCTAACAATGAGCAGTTCTTC.

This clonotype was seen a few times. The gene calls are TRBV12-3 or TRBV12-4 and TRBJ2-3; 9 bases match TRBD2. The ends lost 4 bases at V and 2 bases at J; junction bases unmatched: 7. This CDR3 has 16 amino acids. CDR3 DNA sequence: TGTGCCAGCAGTTCTCACAGCGGGGGGAACACAGATACGCAGTATTTT. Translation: CASSSHSGGNTDTQYF.

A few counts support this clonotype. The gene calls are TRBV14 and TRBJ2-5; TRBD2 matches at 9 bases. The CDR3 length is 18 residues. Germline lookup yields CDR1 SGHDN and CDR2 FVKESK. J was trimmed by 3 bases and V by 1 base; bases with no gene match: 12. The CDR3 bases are TGTGCCAGCAGCCAAGGGGGACTAGCTTTGTCAACAAAAGAGACCCAGTACTTC. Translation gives CASSQGGLALSTKETQYF.

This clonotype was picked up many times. Written as DNA, the CDR3 is TGCAGCGTTGAAGTGGGACGTCTCCAAGAGACCCAGTACTTC. Its protein is CSVEVGRLQETQYF. The chain uses TRBV29-1 and TRBJ2-5; D is possibly TRBD1 or TRBD2 (5 bases each). Germline V gene data show CDR1 as SQVTM and CDR2 as ANQGSEA. Trimming took off 1 base at V and 1 base at J, with 10 bases between the two ends. There are 14 residues in the CDR3.

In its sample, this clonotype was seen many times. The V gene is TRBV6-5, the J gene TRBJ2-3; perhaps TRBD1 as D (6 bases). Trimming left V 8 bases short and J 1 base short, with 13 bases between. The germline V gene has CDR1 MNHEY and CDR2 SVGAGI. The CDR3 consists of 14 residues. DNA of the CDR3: TGTGCCAGCGGGCGCAGGGGAGGCACAGATACGCAGTATTTT. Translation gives CASGRRGGTDTQYF.

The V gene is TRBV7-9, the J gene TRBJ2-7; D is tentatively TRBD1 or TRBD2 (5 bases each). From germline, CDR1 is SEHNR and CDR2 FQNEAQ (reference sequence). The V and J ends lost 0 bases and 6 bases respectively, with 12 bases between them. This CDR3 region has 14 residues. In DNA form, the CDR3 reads TGTGCCAGCAGCTTAGCTTGGACTCAGGGCGAGCAGTACTTC. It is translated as CASSLAWTQGEQYF. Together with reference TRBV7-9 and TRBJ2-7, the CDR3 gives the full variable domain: DTGVSQNPRHKITKRGQNVTFRCDPISEHNRLYWYRQTLGQGPEFLTYFQNEAQLEKSRLLSDRFSAERPKGSFSTLEIQRTEQGDSAMYLCASSLAWTQGEQYFGPGTRLTVT.

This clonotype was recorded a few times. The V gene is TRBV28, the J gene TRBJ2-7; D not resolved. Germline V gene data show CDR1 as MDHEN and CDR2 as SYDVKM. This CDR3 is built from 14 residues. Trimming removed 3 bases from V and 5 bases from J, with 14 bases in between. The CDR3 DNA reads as TGTGCCAGCAGTTTGGGGAACGTAGCCCACGAGCAGTACGTC. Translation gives CASSLGNVAHEQYV.

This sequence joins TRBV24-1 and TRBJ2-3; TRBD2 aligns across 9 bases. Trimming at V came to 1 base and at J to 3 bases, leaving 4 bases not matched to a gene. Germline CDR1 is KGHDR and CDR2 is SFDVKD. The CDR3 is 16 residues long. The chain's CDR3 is CATSDFLAGRTDTQYF. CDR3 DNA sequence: TGTGCCACCAGTGATTTCCTAGCGGGGAGGACAGATACGCAGTATTTT.

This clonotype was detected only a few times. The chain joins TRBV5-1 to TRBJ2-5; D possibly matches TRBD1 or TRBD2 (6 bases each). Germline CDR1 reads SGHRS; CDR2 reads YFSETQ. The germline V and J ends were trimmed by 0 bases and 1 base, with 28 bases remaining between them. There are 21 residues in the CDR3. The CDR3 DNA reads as TGCGCCAGCAGCTTGGTGAGGACTACTGGAGGGGGGCTTTTAGGCCAAGAGACCCAGTACTTC. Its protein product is CASSLVRTTGGGLLGQETQYF.

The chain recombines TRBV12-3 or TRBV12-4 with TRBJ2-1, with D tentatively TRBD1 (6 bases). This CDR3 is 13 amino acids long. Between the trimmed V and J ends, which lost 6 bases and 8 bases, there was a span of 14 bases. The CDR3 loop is CASRSKQGHEQFF. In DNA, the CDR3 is TGTGCCAGCAGGTCCAAACAGGGCCATGAGCAGTTCTTC.

The CDR3 DNA follows: TGTGCCATCAGTGAATTGGGGGACAGGGAGACCCAGTACTTC. Translating gives CAISELGDRETQYF. The rearrangement joins TRBV10-3 to TRBJ2-5; 8 bases are a match to TRBD1. This CDR3 spans 14 amino acids. Germline V CDR1 and CDR2: ENHRY, SYGVKD. Trimming took 3 bases from V and 5 from J; bases not matched to a gene: 5.